The 7 T cell receptor beta chains listed next were all sequenced from one sample in a study of metastatic and nonmetastatic thyroid tumors. TCRdb reanalyzed the PCR reads via MiXCR. The profile shows 11,000 or so clones, 38% of them singletons. Before thyroid surgery, none of the patients had received any treatment. Sequencing was carried out using tumor tissue. All receptors derive from a female donor with papillary thyroid cancer or a benign thyroid nodule (not recorded which). Some clones in this sample may be carry-over from other donors' samples.

This clone was picked up one time. CDR3 nucleotides: TGTGCCAGCAGCTTACTCGCTAGCGGGAATGAGCAGTTCTTC. Translating gives CASSLLASGNEQFF. The J gene is TRBJ2-1, the V gene TRBV7-9, with 8 nucleotides matching TRBD2. CDR1 is SEHNR, CDR2 FQNEAQ, per germline (reference sequence). V dropped 2 bases and J dropped 7; count of bases not matched to a gene: 4. This CDR3 has 14 amino acids. Looking up the rest from reference TRBV7-9 and TRBJ2-1 gives the full variable domain: DTGVSQNPRHKITKRGQNVTFRCDPISEHNRLYWYRQTLGQGPEFLTYFQNEAQLEKSRLLSDRFSAERPKGSFSTLEIQRTEQGDSAMYLCASSLLASGNEQFFGPGTRLTVL.

This rearrangement joins TRBV5-1 to TRBJ2-2, with TRBD2 matching 7 bases. This CDR3 has 16 amino acids. Trimming cost V 3 bases and J 2 bases; bases outside gene matches: 7. CDR1 and CDR2 (germline): SGHRS, YFSETQ. The DNA of the CDR3 is TGCGCCAGCAGCTGGGGCGGGAGTGTTAACACCGGGGAGCTGTTTTTT. It translates to CASSWGGSVNTGELFF.

This clone was seen a few times. V gene TRBV19 combines with J gene TRBJ1-5; the D gene is possibly TRBD1 (6 bases). Germline V lookup: CDR1 LNHDA, CDR2 SQIVND (reference sequence). Trimming stripped 3 bases from V and 4 bases from J, with 7 bases between. The CDR3 runs to 13 residues. This chain's CDR3 is CASSMGANQPQHF. CDR3 DNA: TGTGCCAGTAGTATGGGGGCGAATCAGCCCCAGCATTTT.

This chain joins TRBV11-2 and TRBJ2-1; the match to TRBD2 covers 10 bases. The J segment lost 5 bases and the V segment lost 0 bases, leaving 4 bases of the junction unmatched. CDR3 length: 16 residues. CDR1 and CDR2 (germline): SGHAT, FQNNGV. The CDR3 loop is CASSLESGRANNEQFF. CDR3 nucleotide sequence: TGTGCCAGCAGCTTAGAAAGCGGGAGGGCTAACAATGAGCAGTTCTTC.

The gene calls are TRBV5-1 and TRBJ2-3; TRBD1 agrees at 7 bases. Per the germline V gene, CDR1 is SGHRS and CDR2 is YFSETQ. Trimming removed 0 bases from V and 6 bases from J; junction bases left unmatched: 4. CDR3 length: 14 amino acids. The CDR3 region is CASSLVRGTDTQYF. The CDR3 nucleotides read TGCGCCAGCAGCTTGGTCAGGGGGACCGATACGCAGTATTTT.

This clone has only a few counts. The identical CDR3 is also encoded by other nucleotide sequences in the sample. The chain couples TRBV5-1 to TRBJ2-1; 10 nucleotides line up with TRBD2. The CDR3 runs to 16 residues. CDR1 and CDR2 (germline): SGHRS, YFSETQ. V shed 3 bases and J 8 bases; nucleotides not matched to a gene: 11. The CDR3 loop reads CASSWGPAGGRDEQFF. The CDR3 nucleotides are TGCGCCAGCAGCTGGGGGCCAGCGGGAGGGAGAGATGAGCAGTTCTTC.

This clone has a handful of counts. The gene calls are TRBV6-1 and TRBJ2-1, with 9 nucleotides matching TRBD1. CDR1 is MNHNS, CDR2 SASEGT, per germline. Trimming took 6 bases from V and 3 from J; bases not matched to a gene: 9. This CDR3 contains 16 residues. Here the CDR3 reads CASSFQQGAGYNEQFF. CDR3 in DNA: TGTGCCAGCAGCTTTCAACAGGGGGCGGGCTACAATGAGCAGTTCTTC.